Following are 30 T cell receptor beta chains from one sample sequenced in a study of vaccination and CD4 T cells after COVID-19. Treatment meaning: roughly 11-day PBMC culture with coronavirus spike peptide pools or control peptides (ViraFEST assay). These TCRs are of unknown antigen specificity. At the Johns Hopkins FTIC core, DNA taken from cultured CD4+ T cells was sequenced by way of the Oncomine TCR Beta short-read assay. One entry per CDR3 protein, called by TCRdb with MiXCR from the PCR reads. Among thousands of distinct CDR3 sequences, 45% were seen once, and the ten largest hold 20% to 25%. The sample was CD4+ T cells from blood, cultured in vitro. The receptors here all came from a human donor who had recovered from COVID-19.

The rearrangement links TRBV20-1 to TRBJ2-5; D is unclear. The V end lost 0 bases, the J end lost 1 base, and 12 bases lay between the germline ends. CDR1 is DFQATT and CDR2 is SNEGSKA in the germline V gene (reference sequence). The length of the CDR3 is 15 residues. For the CDR3, the DNA is TGCAGTGCTAGAGATACTGCCAGGATCCAAGAGACCCAGTACTTC. It encodes CSARDTARIQETQYF.

The V and J genes are TRBV2 and TRBJ1-6; no clear D gene. V shed 6 bases and J shed 6 bases, with 9 bases lying between them. The CDR3 is made up of 13 amino acids. Germline V lookup: CDR1 SNHLY, CDR2 FYNNEI. In DNA form, the CDR3 reads TGTGCCAGCAGGAGTTGGTCTAATTCACCCCTCCACTTT. This codes for CASRSWSNSPLHF. The full variable domain, with the rest looked up from reference TRBV2 and TRBJ1-6, is EPEVTQTPSHQVTQMGQEVILRCVPISNHLYFYWYRQILGQKVEFLVSFYNNEISEKSEIFDDQFSVERPDGSNFTLKIRSTKLEDSAMYFCASRSWSNSPLHFGNGTRLTVT.

The chain has TRBV18 and TRBJ2-3, with 9 bases lining up with TRBD2. The CDR3 has 18 amino acids. Germline loops: CDR1 KGHSH, CDR2 LQKENI. V shed 6 bases, J shed 6 bases, and the junction held 19 bases outside the gene matches. CDR3 amino acids: CASSPRTTSGPAGDTQYF. The CDR3 DNA sequence: TGTGCCAGCTCTCCCAGGACAACTAGCGGGCCGGCGGGGGATACGCAGTATTTT.

This clonotype was picked up a small number of times. The chain joins TRBV6-1 to TRBJ1-2; 7 bases map to TRBD1. The CDR3 runs to 14 residues. Trimming removed 5 bases from V and 8 bases from J; junction bases left unmatched: 11. In germline, CDR1 is MNHNS, CDR2 SASEGT. CDR3 in amino acids: CASSRDSQILGYTF. Here the CDR3 DNA reads TGTGCCAGCAGTCGGGACAGTCAGATATTAGGCTACACCTTC.

By share, this clonotype counts as medium-sized. The chain joins TRBV21-1 to TRBJ1-1; the D call TRBD1 from the table was never checked on the DNA. TRBV21-1 is a listed pseudogene. The CDR3 is 15 amino acids. The DNA of the CDR3 is TGTGCCAGCAGAACACGGGAATGGGTGTACACTGAAGCTTTCTTT. Protein sequence: CASRTREWVYTEAFF.

The J gene is TRBJ2-3, the V gene TRBV5-1; possible D gene TRBD2, 5 bases. With 8 bases removed from V and 6 bases from J, the gap between germline ends came to 19 bases. The CDR3 is made up of 14 amino acids. Germline CDR1 is SGHRS and CDR2 is YFSETQ. In nucleotides, the CDR3 is TGCGCCAGTGGGGAATCTAGCTGGGAGGATACGCAGTATTTT. Translated, it gives CASGESSWEDTQYF.

Of note for this clonotype: One end of the junction fails to match germline, which may point to a read error. The rearrangement links TRBV7-7 to TRBJ2-5; 16 bases fit TRBD2. The V gene's germline CDR1 is SSHAT and CDR2 FNYEAQ (reference sequence). The CDR3 sequence is 18 residues long. The DNA of the CDR3 is TGTGCTAGCAGCTTGGGACTAGCGGGAGGGCCAACCCAAGAGACCCAGTACTTC. The encoded protein is CASSLGLAGGPTQETQYF.

The chain is built from TRBV7-8 and TRBJ1-2; D gene unclear. The V end lost 1 base, the J end lost 7 bases, and 16 bases lay between the germline ends. Germline V gene lookup returns CDR1 SGHVS and CDR2 FQNEAQ. The CDR3 length is 15 residues. The CDR3 DNA reads as TGTGCCAGCAGCTTAGATTCTAGGGCAGCGCCTGGCTACACCTTC. Translation gives CASSLDSRAAPGYTF.

The chain joins TRBV6-5 to TRBJ1-3; no firm D call. Per the germline V gene, CDR1 is MNHEY and CDR2 is SVGAGI. CDR3 length: 14 amino acids. With 2 bases removed from V and 4 bases from J, the gap between germline ends came to 9 bases. The CDR3 is CASSYGSVGNTIYF. The DNA of the CDR3 is TGTGCCAGCAGTTACGGGAGTGTCGGAAACACCATATATTTT.

This clonotype was detected a few times. The rearrangement uses TRBV12-3 or TRBV12-4 and TRBJ1-5; D is unclear. The CDR3 length is 13 residues. The V gene lost 6 bases and the J gene lost 5 bases, with 11 bases spanning the gap. CDR3 DNA sequence: TGTGCCAGCAGACGACGGGTGGATCAGCCCCAGCATTTT. As protein: CASRRRVDQPQHF.

The chain employs TRBV5-1 and TRBJ1-6; D not resolved. Germline V gives CDR1 SGHRS, CDR2 YFSETQ. The CDR3 spans 16 residues. Between the trimmed V and J ends, which lost 0 bases and 11 bases, there was a span of 18 bases. CDR3 in DNA: TGCGCCAGCAGCTTGGCCGGGGTTCGGGCCGAAGCACCCCTCCACTTT. Its translation: CASSLAGVRAEAPLHF.

The chain carries TRBV20-1 and TRBJ1-4; D perhaps matches TRBD1 (6 bases). V gave up 1 base and J gave up 8 bases, with 11 bases separating them. CDR1 and CDR2 from the germline V gene are DFQATT and SNEGSKA (reference sequence). The CDR3 consists of 13 residues. This CDR3 is CSARVGGREKLFF. CDR3 DNA: TGCAGTGCTAGAGTAGGGGGTCGGGAAAAACTGTTTTTT.

This clonotype appeared a few times. This chain uses TRBV15 with TRBJ2-7; D uncertain. Germline CDR1 and CDR2: LNHNV and YYDKDF (reference sequence). Trimming left V 0 bases short and J 1 base short, with 10 bases between. This CDR3 region has 15 residues. CDR3 DNA sequence: TGTGCCACCAGCAGAGATTTATCGGAGTCCTACGAGCAGTACTTC. Translation: CATSRDLSESYEQYF.

The chain combines TRBV7-3 with TRBJ1-1; D perhaps matches TRBD1 (5 bases). This CDR3 is 14 amino acids long. Trimming left V 5 bases short and J 6 bases short, with 16 bases between. CDR1 is SGHTA, CDR2 FQGTGA, per germline. The CDR3 reads CASSLRGGMAEAFF. CDR3 DNA sequence: TGTGCCAGCAGCCTAAGGGGTGGGATGGCTGAAGCTTTCTTT.

The rearrangement uses TRBV19 and TRBJ2-3; D unresolved. This CDR3 spans 12 amino acids. CDR1 is LNHDA, CDR2 SQIVND, per germline (reference sequence). Trimming pared 3 bases from V and 4 bases from J, leaving 5 bases between. The DNA of the CDR3 is TGTGCCAGTAGTATTTGGCCAGATACGCAGTATTTT. This codes for CASSIWPDTQYF. The full variable domain, in which reference TRBV19 and TRBJ2-3 provide the parts outside the CDR3, is DGGITQSPKYLFRKEGQNVTLSCEQNLNHDAMYWYRQDPGQGLRLIYYSQIVNDFQKGDIAEGYSVSREKKESFPLTVTSAQKNPTAFYLCASSIWPDTQYFGPGTRLTVL.

This clonotype was observed a single time. This chain joins TRBV27 and TRBJ2-3; the D is unclear. Trimming removed 2 bases from V and 1 base from J, with 7 bases in between. CDR1 MNHEY and CDR2 SMNVEV come from the germline V gene (reference sequence). CDR3 length: 14 amino acids. The DNA of the CDR3 is TGTGCCAGCAGTTTAAGGCAGGGCACAGATACGCAGTATTTT. Its protein product is CASSLRQGTDTQYF.

In this sample, this clonotype is medium-sized. The rearrangement uses TRBV2 and TRBJ1-2, with D possibly TRBD1 on 6 matching bases. Trimming left V 3 bases short and J 4 bases short, with 9 bases between. CDR3 length: 13 amino acids. Germline CDR1 SNHLY, CDR2 FYNNEI. The CDR3 region is CASSEDRPYGYTF. The CDR3 coding sequence is TGTGCCAGCAGTGAGGACAGACCCTATGGCTACACCTTC.

This clonotype has just a few counts. This rearrangement joins TRBV2 to TRBJ1-6; maybe TRBD1 (6 bases). The CDR3 runs 16 residues. Trimming cost V 8 bases and J 7 bases, with 21 bases left between them. Germline V gene data show CDR1 as SNHLY and CDR2 as FYNNEI. The CDR3 sequence is CASGGARDVANSPLHF. CDR3 in DNA: TGTGCCAGCGGGGGGGCCCGGGACGTCGCGAATTCACCCCTCCACTTT.

The rearrangement joins TRBV12-5 to TRBJ1-2; 8 bases are shared with TRBD1. J was trimmed by 4 bases and V by 6 bases; bases with no gene match: 4. Germline assignment: CDR1 LGHNT and CDR2 FRNRAP. This CDR3 has 13 amino acids. Here the CDR3 DNA reads TGTGCTAGTGGGGGACAGGAGTTCTATGGCTACACCTTC. Encoded protein: CASGGQEFYGYTF.

This chain connects TRBV2 to TRBJ2-3; 10 positions agree with TRBD2. V dropped 2 bases and J dropped 6; count of bases not matched to a gene: 11. CDR3 size: 17 residues. CDR1 and CDR2 (germline): SNHLY, FYNNEI. CDR3 sequence reads: CASSEQASGGPLDTQYF. In DNA form, the CDR3 reads TGTGCCAGCAGTGAACAGGCTAGCGGGGGCCCCTTGGATACGCAGTATTTT. Together with reference TRBV2 and TRBJ2-3, the CDR3 gives the full variable domain: EPEVTQTPSHQVTQMGQEVILRCVPISNHLYFYWYRQILGQKVEFLVSFYNNEISEKSEIFDDQFSVERPDGSNFTLKIRSTKLEDSAMYFCASSEQASGGPLDTQYFGPGTRLTVL.

This clonotype was seen a handful of times. The chain has TRBV7-6 and TRBJ2-5, with TRBD2 matching over 11 bases. Germline V CDR1 and CDR2: SGHVS, FNYEAQ. The trim removed 1 base at V and 2 bases at J, leaving 12 bases unmatched. This CDR3 is 19 amino acids long. The CDR3, as DNA: TGTGCCAGCAGCTTAGGCGGGAGGCTAGCGGGGGGCGAACAAGAGACCCAGTACTTC. Encoded protein: CASSLGGRLAGGEQETQYF.

This clonotype has a single count. CDR3 loop: CASSLEGMQETQYF. CDR3 in DNA: TGTGCCAGCAGCTTAGAGGGGATGCAAGAGACCCAGTACTTC. This chain connects TRBV11-3 to TRBJ2-5; the D is unclear. CDR1 and CDR2 from the germline V gene are SGHNT and YENEEA. The CDR3 runs 14 residues. Trimming took 0 bases from V and 2 from J, leaving 7 bases between them.

This clonotype has only a few counts. This chain joins TRBV5-4 and TRBJ1-2, with D unresolved. The length of the CDR3 is 13 residues. V was trimmed by 0 bases and J by 5 bases, leaving 8 bases between them. Germline V gene sequence: CDR1 SGHNT, CDR2 YYREEE (reference sequence). CDR3 residues: CASSLEADYGYTF. The DNA of the CDR3 is TGTGCCAGCAGCTTGGAGGCGGATTATGGCTACACCTTC.

The chain carries TRBV4-1 and TRBJ2-5, with D unresolved. V lost 1 base and J lost 0, with 6 bases in between. In germline, CDR1 is MGHRA, CDR2 YSYEKL. The CDR3 loop spans 14 amino acids. The CDR3 DNA reads TGCGCCAGCAGCCAAGTATCGTACCAAGAGACCCAGTACTTC. Encoded protein: CASSQVSYQETQYF.

The rearrangement joins TRBV20-1 to TRBJ2-2; D uncertain. The germline V gene encodes CDR1 DFQATT and CDR2 SNEGSKA (reference sequence). This CDR3 has 14 residues. Trimming took 0 bases from V and 8 from J, leaving 13 bases between them. CDR3 nucleotides: TGCAGTGCTAGAGATCCCCCAAACGGGGGGGAGCTGTTTTTT. This sequence encodes CSARDPPNGGELFF.

This chain links TRBV30 with TRBJ1-2; 7 positions match TRBD1. CDR3 length: 12 amino acids. Germline V gene data show CDR1 as GTSNPN and CDR2 as SVGIG (reference sequence). The CDR3: CTRGDKGYGYTF. The DNA for the CDR3 is TGTACCAGGGGGGACAAGGGCTACGGCTACACCTTC.

This chain links TRBV20-1 with TRBJ2-3, with 10 nucleotides matching TRBD2. The germline CDR1 and CDR2 sequences are DFQATT and SNEGSKA (reference sequence). Trimming cost V 1 base and J 5 bases; bases outside gene matches: 3. This CDR3 comprises 14 residues. The CDR3 nucleotides read TGCAGTGCTAGAGTTAGCGGGGGGTTAGATACGCAGTATTTT. Amino acid sequence: CSARVSGGLDTQYF.

This clonotype was observed a handful of times. V usage is TRBV6-1 and J usage is TRBJ2-1, with 8 positions matching TRBD2. With V trimmed by 6 bases and J by 2 bases, 3 bases remained unmatched. CDR1 is MNHNS and CDR2 is SASEGT in the germline V gene. CDR3 size: 14 residues. The CDR3 loop reads CASSGGATYNEQFF. DNA for the CDR3: TGTGCCAGCAGCGGGGGGGCGACCTACAATGAGCAGTTCTTC.

The chain joins TRBV5-1 to TRBJ2-5; D unclear. Per the germline V gene, CDR1 is SGHRS and CDR2 is YFSETQ. Deletions cut 0 bases from V and 5 bases from J, with 5 bases between. This CDR3 spans 12 amino acids. CDR3 protein: CASSLAGETQYF. Here the CDR3 DNA reads TGCGCCAGCAGCTTGGCTGGGGAGACCCAGTACTTC.

This sequence joins TRBV2 and TRBJ1-2; D unclear. The V and J ends lost 10 bases and 2 bases respectively, with 11 bases between them. CDR1 SNHLY and CDR2 FYNNEI come from the germline V gene. This CDR3 is 12 amino acids long. CDR3 loop: CATSMKNYGYTF. Here the CDR3 DNA reads TGTGCCACGTCCATGAAGAACTATGGCTACACCTTC. The complete variable domain, with remaining parts taken from reference TRBV2 and TRBJ1-2, reads EPEVTQTPSHQVTQMGQEVILRCVPISNHLYFYWYRQILGQKVEFLVSFYNNEISEKSEIFDDQFSVERPDGSNFTLKIRSTKLEDSAMYFCATSMKNYGYTFGSGTRLTVV.